One and the same sample provided the 5 T cell receptor beta chains below, sequenced in a study of blood T cell repertoires in COVID-19. The repertoire was sequenced with immunoSEQ multiplex PCR; TCRdb's copy has only in-frame clones and lacks some. The sample has about 230,000 clones, more than 65% seen once. The sequenced sample consisted of peripheral blood. The receptors here all came from a man between 40 and 49 years old who had recovered from COVID-19.

The chain couples TRBV23-1 to TRBJ1-2; TRBD1 matches at 8 bases. TRBV23-1 is placed among ORFs of uncertain function. This CDR3 contains 19 residues. Losses at the gene ends were 0 bases for V and 4 bases for J; bases not matched to a gene: 16. CDR3 sequence: CASSQSIPGQAALCYGYTF. CDR3 sequence (DNA): TGCGCCAGCAGTCAATCTATCCCGGGACAGGCCGCTCTGTGCTATGGCTACACCTTC.

This chain connects TRBV2 to TRBJ2-5; a possible D gene is TRBD2 (5 bases). The germline V and J ends were trimmed by 6 bases and 1 base, with 12 bases remaining between them. The CDR3 runs to 14 residues. Germline values: CDR1 SNHLY, CDR2 FYNNEI. The CDR3 loop reads CASSPGTSQETQYF. CDR3 in DNA: TGTGCCAGCAGCCCGGGAACGAGCCAAGAGACCCAGTACTTC.

Points on this clone: Just one base apart from a much larger clone, this may be a read error. The gene calls are TRBV11-2 and TRBJ1-1; TRBD1 aligns across 8 bases. This CDR3 comprises 13 residues. CDR1 and CDR2 (germline): SGHAT, FQNNGV. V shed 3 bases and J 4 bases; nucleotides not matched to a gene: 1. The CDR3 sequence: CASSFTGGTEAFF. CDR3 nucleotide sequence: TGTGCCAGCAGCTTCACAGGGGGCACTGAAGCTTTCTTT.

Only one count was recorded for this clone. The chain couples TRBV3-1 (or the pseudogene TRBV3-2) to TRBJ2-1; 10 positions agree with TRBD2. Germline-derived CDR1 and CDR2 are LGHDT and YNNKEL (reference sequence). CDR3 size: 17 residues. The ends lost 4 bases at V and 1 base at J; junction bases unmatched: 7. The CDR3 DNA reads as TGTGCCAGCAGCCGGAGAGCGGGGGGGCGGTCCTACAATGAGCAGTTCTTC. Its protein product is CASSRRAGGRSYNEQFF.

This chain connects TRBV27 to TRBJ1-5; no firm D call. The V gene's germline CDR1 is MNHEY and CDR2 SMNVEV (reference sequence). The CDR3 contains 13 residues. V lost 2 bases and J 5 bases, leaving 7 bases between the germline ends. DNA of the CDR3: TGTGCCAGCAGTTTAGGCGGGTATCAGCCCCAGCATTTT. As protein: CASSLGGYQPQHF.